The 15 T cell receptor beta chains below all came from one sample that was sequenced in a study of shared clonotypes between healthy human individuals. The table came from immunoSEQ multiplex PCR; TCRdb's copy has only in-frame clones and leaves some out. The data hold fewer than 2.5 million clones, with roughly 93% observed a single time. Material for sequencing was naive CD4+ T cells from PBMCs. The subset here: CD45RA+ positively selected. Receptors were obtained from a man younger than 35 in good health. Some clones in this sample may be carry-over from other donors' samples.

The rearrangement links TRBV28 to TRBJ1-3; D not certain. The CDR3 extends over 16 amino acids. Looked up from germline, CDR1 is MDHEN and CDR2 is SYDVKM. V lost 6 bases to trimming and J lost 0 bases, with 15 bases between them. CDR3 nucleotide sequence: TGTGCCAGCAGGCGGCCCGGGTCTTACTCTGGAAACACCATATATTTT. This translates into CASRRPGSYSGNTIYF.

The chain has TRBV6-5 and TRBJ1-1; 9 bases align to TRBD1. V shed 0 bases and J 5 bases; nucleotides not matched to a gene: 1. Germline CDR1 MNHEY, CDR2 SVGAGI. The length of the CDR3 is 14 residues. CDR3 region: CASSYSGTGTEAFF. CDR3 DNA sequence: TGTGCCAGCAGTTACTCAGGGACAGGGACTGAAGCTTTCTTT.

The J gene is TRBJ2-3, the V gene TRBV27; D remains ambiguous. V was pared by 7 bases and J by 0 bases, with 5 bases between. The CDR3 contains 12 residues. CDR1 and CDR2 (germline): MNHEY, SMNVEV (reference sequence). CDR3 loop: CASKTSTDTQYF. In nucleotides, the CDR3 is TGTGCCAGCAAGACTAGCACAGATACGCAGTATTTT.

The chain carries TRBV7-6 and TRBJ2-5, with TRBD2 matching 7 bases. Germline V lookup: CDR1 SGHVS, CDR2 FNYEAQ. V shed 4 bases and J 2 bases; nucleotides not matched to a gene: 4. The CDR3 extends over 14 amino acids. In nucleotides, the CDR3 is TGTGCCAGCAGCTCCCGGGGGGAACAAGAGACCCAGTACTTC. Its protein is CASSSRGEQETQYF.

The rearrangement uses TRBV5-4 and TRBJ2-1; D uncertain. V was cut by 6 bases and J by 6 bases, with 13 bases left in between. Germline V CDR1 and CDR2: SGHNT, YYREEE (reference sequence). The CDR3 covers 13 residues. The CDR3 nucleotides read TGTGCCAGCACCTCCGTGTTAGGCAATGAGCAGTTCTTC. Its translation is CASTSVLGNEQFF.

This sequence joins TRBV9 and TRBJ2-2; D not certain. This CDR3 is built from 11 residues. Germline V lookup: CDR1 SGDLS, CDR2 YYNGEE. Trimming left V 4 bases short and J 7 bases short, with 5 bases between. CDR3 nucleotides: TGTGCCAGCAGCCCAAACGGGGAGCTGTTTTTT. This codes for CASSPNGELFF.

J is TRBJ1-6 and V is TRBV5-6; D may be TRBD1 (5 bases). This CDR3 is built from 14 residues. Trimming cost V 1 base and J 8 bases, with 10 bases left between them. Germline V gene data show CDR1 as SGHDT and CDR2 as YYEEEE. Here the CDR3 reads CASSLRGVHSPLHF. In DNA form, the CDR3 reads TGTGCCAGCAGCTTGAGGGGAGTGCATTCACCCCTCCACTTT.

This CDR3 is CASSQVDVGGYTF. The CDR3 DNA reads TGCGCCAGCAGCCAAGTTGACGTAGGTGGCTACACCTTC. The rearrangement uses TRBV4-3 and TRBJ1-2, with D hard to call. V was cut by 1 base and J by 7 bases, with 10 bases left in between. The CDR3 covers 13 residues. Germline CDR1 is LGHNA and CDR2 is YSLEER.

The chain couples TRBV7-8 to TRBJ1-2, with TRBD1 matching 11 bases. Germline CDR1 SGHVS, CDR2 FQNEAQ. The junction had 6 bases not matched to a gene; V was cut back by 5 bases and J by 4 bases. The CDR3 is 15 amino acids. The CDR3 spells CASSEDRGRFYGYTF. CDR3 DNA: TGTGCCAGCAGCGAGGACAGGGGGCGGTTCTATGGCTACACCTTC.

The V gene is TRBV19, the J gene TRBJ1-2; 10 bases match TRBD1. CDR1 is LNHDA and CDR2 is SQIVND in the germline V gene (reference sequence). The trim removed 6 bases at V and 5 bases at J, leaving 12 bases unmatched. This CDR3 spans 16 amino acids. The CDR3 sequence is CASSQPRQGARYGYTF. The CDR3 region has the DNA TGTGCCAGTAGCCAGCCCCGACAGGGGGCCAGGTATGGCTACACCTTC.

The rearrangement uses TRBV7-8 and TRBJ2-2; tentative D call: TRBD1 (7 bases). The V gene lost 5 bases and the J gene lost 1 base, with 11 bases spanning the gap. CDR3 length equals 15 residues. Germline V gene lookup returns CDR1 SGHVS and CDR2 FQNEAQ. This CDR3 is CASSPGGWNTGELFF. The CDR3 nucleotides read TGTGCCAGCAGCCCAGGGGGGTGGAACACCGGGGAGCTGTTTTTT.

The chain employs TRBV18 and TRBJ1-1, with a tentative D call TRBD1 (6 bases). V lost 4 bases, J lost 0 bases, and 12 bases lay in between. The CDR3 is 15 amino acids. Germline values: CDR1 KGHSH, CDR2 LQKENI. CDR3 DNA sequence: TGTGCCAGCTCACACGGACAGATTTTGAACACTGAAGCTTTCTTT. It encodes CASSHGQILNTEAFF.

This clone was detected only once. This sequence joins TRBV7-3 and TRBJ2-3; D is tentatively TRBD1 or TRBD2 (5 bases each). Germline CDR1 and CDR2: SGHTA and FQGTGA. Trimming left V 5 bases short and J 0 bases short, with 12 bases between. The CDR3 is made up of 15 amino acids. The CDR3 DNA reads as TGTGCCAGCAGCGTACTGGGGGTCAGCACAGATACGCAGTATTTT. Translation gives CASSVLGVSTDTQYF.

The CDR3 loop is CASRDLIATGELFF. DNA of the CDR3: TGCGCCAGCAGGGACTTAATAGCGACCGGGGAGCTGTTTTTT. V gene TRBV5-1 combines with J gene TRBJ2-2, with D perhaps matching TRBD2 (5 bases). The V and J ends lost 5 bases and 5 bases respectively, with 13 bases between them. This CDR3 comprises 14 residues. Germline CDR1 SGHRS, CDR2 YFSETQ.

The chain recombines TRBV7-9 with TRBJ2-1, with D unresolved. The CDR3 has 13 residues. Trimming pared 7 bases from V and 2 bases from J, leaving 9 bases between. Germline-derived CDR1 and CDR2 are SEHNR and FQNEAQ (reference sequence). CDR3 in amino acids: CASTFDTYNEQFF. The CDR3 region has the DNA TGTGCCAGCACCTTCGACACCTACAATGAGCAGTTCTTC.